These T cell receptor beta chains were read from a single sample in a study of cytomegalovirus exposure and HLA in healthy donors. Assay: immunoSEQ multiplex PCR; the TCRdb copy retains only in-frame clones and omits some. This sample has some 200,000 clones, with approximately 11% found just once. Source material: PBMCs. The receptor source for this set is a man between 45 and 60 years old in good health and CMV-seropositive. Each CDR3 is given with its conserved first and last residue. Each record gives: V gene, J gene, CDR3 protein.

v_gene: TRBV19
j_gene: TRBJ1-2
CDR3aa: CASKVRGRGYTF

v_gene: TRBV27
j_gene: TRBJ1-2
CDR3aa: CASSAARFYGYTF

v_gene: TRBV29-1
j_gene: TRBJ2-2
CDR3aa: CSVGQGARSGELFF

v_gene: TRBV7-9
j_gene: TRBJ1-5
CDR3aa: CASSLAGRADRRRQPQHF

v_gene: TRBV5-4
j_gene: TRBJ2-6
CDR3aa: CASSLLSKQGAGANVLTF

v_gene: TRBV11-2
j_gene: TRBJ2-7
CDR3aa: CASSSRQAYEQYF

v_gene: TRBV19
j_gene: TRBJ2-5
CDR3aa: CASSIRDSGQETQYF

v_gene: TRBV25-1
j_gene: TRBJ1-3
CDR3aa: CASSSRGSSTAIYF

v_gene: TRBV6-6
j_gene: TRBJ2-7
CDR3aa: CASRGTGSYEQYF

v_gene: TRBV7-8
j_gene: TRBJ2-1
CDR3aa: CASSSGTGVYNEQFF

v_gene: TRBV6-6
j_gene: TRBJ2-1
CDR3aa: CASSLGKAVNEQFF

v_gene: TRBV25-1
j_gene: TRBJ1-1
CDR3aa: CASSTHRGNTEAFF

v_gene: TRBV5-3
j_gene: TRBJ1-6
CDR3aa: CARSPSGQEYNSPLHF

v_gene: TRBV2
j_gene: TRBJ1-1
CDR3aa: CASRPGTTGTEAFF

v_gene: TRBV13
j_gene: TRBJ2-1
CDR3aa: CASSYSGGNNEQFF

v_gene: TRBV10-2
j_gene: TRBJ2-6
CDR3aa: CASSEPSAGANVLTF

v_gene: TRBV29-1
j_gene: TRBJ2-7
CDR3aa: CSARTHSYEQYF

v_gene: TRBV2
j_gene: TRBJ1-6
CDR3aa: CASSSNWRRYNSPLHF

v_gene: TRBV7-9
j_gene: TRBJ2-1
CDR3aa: CATVGGVNEQFF

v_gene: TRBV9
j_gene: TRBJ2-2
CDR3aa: CASNLGPNTGELFF

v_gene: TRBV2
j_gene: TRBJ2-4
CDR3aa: CASSPVVDRVAKNIQYF

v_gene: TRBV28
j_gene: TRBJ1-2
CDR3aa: CASSFLYYGYTF

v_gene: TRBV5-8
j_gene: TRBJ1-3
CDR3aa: CASRQQGNTIYF

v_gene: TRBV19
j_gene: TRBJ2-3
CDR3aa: CASSMGLAGLADTQYF

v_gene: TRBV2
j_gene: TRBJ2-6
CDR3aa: CASSAVAGANVLTF

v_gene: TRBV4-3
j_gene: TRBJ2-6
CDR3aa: CASSQLGTGGSGANVLTF

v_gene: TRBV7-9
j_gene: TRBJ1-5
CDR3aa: CASSQDLNQPQHF

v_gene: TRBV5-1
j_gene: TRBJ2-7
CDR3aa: CASSLGREGNEQYF

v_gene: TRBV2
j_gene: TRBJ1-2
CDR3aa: CATSRGRTYGYTF

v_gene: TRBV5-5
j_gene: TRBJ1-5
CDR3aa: CASSSLTASNQPQHF

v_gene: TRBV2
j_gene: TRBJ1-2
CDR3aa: CASSEALQGGDGYTF

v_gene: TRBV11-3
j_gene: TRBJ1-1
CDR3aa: CASRIFQGSTEAFF

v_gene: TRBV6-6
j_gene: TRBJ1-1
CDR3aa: CASSATGAGGEAFF

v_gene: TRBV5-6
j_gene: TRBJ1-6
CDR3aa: CASSKRGGRNSPLHF

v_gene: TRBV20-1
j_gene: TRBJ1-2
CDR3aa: CSASRGGYTF

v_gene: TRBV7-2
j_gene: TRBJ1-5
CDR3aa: CASSLVSGGMEPQHF

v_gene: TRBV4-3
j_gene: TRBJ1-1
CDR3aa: CASSQEARGGGKAFF

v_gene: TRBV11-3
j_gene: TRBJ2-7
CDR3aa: CASSYRELYEQYF

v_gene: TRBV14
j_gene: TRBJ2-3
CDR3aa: CASSPTSGGAAYTQYF

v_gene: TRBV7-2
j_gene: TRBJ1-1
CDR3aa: CASSLEITGTEAFF

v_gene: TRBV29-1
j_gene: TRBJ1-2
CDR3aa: CSVETGGIGGYTF

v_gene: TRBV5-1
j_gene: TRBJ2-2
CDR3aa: CASSPAGQGNTGELFF

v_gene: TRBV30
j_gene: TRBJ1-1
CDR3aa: CAWSRWTGGGSTEAFF

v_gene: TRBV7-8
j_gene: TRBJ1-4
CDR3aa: CASSLGRGGRNEKLFF

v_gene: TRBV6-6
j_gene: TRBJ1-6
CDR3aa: CASSYSLGQGGSPLHF